This entry describes one T cell receptor beta chain. Its antigen is unknown. J was trimmed by 6 bases and V by 11 bases; bases with no gene match: 10. The CDR3 has 13 amino acids. The V gene's germline CDR1 is SEHNR and CDR2 FQNEAQ (reference sequence). The entry originates in a study of identical twins. Study-level points and caveats: Out-of-frame alpha sequences common to twins exhibited a surplus of low generation probability.

The authors used template switching to add a universal primer site and gave cDNA unique molecular identifiers. TCRdb redid the calling of the 5' RACE reads with MiXCR, one entry per CDR3 protein. The table records a few hundred thousand distinct CDR3 sequences, 9.6% of them present only once. A further study also used this sample, focusing on yellow fever vaccine responses in identical twins.

The chain uses TRBV7-9 and TRBJ2-1, with 7 bases lining up with TRBD2. The origin of this receptor is a woman aged 18-29 years in good health. The sample taken for sequencing was PBMCs. For the CDR3, the DNA is TGTGCCGGCTCCTCCCGCGGGGGCAATGAGCAGTTCTTC. Translation: CAGSSRGGNEQFF.